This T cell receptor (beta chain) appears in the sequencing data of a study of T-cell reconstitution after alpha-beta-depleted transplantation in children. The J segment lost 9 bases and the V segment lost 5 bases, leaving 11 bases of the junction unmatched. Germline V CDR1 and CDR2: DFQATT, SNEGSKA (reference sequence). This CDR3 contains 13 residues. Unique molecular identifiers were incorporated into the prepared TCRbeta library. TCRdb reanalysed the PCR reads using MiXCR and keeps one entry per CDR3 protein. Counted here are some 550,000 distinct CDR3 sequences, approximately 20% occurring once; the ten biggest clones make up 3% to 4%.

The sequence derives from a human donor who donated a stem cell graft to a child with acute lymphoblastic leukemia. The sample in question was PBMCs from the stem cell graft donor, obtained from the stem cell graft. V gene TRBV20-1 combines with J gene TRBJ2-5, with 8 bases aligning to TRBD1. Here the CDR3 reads CSAPRDRLSAQYF. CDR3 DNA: TGCAGTGCTCCTCGGGACAGGCTGTCGGCCCAGTACTTC.